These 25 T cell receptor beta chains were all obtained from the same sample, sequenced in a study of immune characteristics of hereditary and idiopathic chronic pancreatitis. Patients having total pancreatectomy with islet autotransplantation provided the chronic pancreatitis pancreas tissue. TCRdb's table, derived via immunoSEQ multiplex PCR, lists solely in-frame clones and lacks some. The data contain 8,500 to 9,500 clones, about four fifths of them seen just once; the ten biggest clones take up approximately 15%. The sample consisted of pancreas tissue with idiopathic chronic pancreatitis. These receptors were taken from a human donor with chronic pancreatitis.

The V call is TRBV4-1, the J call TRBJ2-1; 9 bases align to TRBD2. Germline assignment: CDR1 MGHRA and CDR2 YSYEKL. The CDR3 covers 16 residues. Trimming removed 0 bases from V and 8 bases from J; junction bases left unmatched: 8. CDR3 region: CASSQDQGGGDYEQFF. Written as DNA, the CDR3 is TGCGCCAGCAGCCAAGATCAAGGCGGGGGGGACTATGAGCAGTTCTTC.

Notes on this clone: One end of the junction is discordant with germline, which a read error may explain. The CDR3 nucleotides are TGTGCCAGCAGTTTAAGGCGGGGGACAGGGAAGGACTTC. It is translated as CASSLRRGTGKDF. The chain employs TRBV12-3 or TRBV12-4 and TRBJ1-2, with TRBD1 matching 9 bases. This CDR3 comprises 13 residues.

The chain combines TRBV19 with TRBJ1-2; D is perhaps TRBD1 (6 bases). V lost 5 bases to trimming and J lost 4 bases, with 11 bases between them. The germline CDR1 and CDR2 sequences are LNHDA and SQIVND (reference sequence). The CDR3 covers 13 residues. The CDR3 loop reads CASSPQGGYGYTF. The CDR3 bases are TGTGCCAGTAGTCCACAGGGTGGCTATGGCTACACCTTC.

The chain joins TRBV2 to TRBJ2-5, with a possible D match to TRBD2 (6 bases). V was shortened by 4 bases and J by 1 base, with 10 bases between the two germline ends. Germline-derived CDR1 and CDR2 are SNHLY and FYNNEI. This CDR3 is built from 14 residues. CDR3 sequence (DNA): TGTGCCAGCAGTGCGGGGGTGGGCCAAGAGACCCAGTACTTC. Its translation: CASSAGVGQETQYF. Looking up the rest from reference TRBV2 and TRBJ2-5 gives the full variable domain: EPEVTQTPSHQVTQMGQEVILRCVPISNHLYFYWYRQILGQKVEFLVSFYNNEISEKSEIFDDQFSVERPDGSNFTLKIRSTKLEDSAMYFCASSAGVGQETQYFGPGTRLLVL.

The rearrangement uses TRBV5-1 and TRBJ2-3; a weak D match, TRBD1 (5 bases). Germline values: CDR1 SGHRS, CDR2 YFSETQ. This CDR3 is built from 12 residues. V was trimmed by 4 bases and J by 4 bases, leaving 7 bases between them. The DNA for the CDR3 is TGCGCCAGCAGCGTCAGGGCAGATACGCAGTATTTT. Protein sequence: CASSVRADTQYF.

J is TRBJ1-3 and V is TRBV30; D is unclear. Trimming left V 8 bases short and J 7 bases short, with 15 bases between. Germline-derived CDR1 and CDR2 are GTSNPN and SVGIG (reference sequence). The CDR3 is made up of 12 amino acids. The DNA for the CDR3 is TGTGCCGCAACGGACGCCACGAACACCATATATTTT. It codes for CAATDATNTIYF.

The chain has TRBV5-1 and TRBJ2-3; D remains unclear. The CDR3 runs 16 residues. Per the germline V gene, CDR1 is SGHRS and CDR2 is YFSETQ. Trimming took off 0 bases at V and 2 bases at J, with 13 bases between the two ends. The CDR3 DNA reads TGCGCCAGCAGCTTGGTCCTCCCAGCCACCACAGATACGCAGTATTTT. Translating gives CASSLVLPATTDTQYF.

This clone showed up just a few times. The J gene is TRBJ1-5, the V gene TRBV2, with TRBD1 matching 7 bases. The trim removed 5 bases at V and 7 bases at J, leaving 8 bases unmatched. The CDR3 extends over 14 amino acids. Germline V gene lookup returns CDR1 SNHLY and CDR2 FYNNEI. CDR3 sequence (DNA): TGTGCCAGCAGTACTCAGACAGGGAGCCAGCCCCAGCATTTT. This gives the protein CASSTQTGSQPQHF.

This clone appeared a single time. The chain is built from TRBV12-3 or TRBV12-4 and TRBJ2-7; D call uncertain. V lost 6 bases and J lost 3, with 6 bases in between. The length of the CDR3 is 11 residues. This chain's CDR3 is CASSSNYEQYF. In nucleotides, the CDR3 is TGTGCCAGCAGCTCAAACTACGAGCAGTACTTC.

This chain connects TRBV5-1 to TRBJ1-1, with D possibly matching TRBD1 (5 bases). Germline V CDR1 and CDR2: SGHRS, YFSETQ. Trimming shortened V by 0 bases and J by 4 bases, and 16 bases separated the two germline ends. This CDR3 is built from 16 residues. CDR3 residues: CASSLVVSQGGTEAFF. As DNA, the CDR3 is TGCGCCAGCAGCTTGGTAGTTAGCCAGGGAGGCACTGAAGCTTTCTTT. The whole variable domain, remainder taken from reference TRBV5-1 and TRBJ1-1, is KAGVTQTPRYLIKTRGQQVTLSCSPISGHRSVSWYQQTPGQGLQFLFEYFSETQRNKGNFPGRFSGRQFSNSRSEMNVSTLELGDSALYLCASSLVVSQGGTEAFFGQGTRLTVV.

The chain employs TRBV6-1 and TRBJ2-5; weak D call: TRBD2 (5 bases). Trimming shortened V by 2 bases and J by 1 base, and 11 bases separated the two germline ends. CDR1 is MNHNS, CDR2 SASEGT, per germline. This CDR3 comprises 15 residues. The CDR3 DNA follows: TGTGCCAGCAGTGAAAGCGGTCTCTTCCAAGAGACCCAGTACTTC. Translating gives CASSESGLFQETQYF.

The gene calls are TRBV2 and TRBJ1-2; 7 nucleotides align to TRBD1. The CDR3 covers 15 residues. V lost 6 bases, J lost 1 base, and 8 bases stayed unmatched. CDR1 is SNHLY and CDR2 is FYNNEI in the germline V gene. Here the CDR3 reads CASSGTDLYNYGYTF. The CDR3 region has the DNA TGTGCCAGCAGCGGGACAGACCTTTATAACTATGGCTACACCTTC.

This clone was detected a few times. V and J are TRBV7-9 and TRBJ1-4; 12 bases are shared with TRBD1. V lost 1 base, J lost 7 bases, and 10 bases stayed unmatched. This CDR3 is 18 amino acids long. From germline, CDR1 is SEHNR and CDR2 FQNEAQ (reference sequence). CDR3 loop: CASSLVPGQGALSEKLFF. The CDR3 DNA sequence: TGTGCCAGCAGCTTAGTCCCGGGACAGGGGGCTTTATCTGAAAAACTGTTTTTT. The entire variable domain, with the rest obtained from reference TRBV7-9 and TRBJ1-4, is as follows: DTGVSQNPRHKITKRGQNVTFRCDPISEHNRLYWYRQTLGQGPEFLTYFQNEAQLEKSRLLSDRFSAERPKGSFSTLEIQRTEQGDSAMYLCASSLVPGQGALSEKLFFGSGTQLSVL.

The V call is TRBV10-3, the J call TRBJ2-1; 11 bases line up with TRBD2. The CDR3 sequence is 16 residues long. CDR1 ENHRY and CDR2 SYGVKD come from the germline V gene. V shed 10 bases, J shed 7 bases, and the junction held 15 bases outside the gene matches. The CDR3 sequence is CATGNPTSGEGNEQFF. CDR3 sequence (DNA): TGTGCCACCGGTAACCCGACTAGCGGGGAAGGGAATGAGCAGTTCTTC.

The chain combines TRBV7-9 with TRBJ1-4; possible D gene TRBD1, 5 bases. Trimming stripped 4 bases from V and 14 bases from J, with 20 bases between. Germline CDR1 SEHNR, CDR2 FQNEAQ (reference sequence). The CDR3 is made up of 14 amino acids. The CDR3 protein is CASSSPGTRKGLFF. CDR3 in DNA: TGTGCCAGCAGCTCCCCCGGGACCAGAAAAGGGCTGTTTTTT. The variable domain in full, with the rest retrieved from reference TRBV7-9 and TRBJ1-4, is DTGVSQNPRHKITKRGQNVTFRCDPISEHNRLYWYRQTLGQGPEFLTYFQNEAQLEKSRLLSDRFSAERPKGSFSTLEIQRTEQGDSAMYLCASSSPGTRKGLFFGSGTQLSVL.

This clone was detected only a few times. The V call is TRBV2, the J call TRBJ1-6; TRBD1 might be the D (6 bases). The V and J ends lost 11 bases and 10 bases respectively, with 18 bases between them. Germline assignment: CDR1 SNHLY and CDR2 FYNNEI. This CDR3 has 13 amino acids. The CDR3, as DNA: TGTGCCGGAACCGGGACTAGGGGGTCACCCCTCCACTTT. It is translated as CAGTGTRGSPLHF.

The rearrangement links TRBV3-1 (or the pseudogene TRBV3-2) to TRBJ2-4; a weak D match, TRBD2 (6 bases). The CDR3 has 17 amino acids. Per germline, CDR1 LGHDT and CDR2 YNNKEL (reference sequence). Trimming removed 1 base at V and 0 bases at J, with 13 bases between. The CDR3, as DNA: TGTGCCAGCAGCCAAGGCTCGGGACTCCTAGCCAAAAACATTCAGTACTTC. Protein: CASSQGSGLLAKNIQYF.

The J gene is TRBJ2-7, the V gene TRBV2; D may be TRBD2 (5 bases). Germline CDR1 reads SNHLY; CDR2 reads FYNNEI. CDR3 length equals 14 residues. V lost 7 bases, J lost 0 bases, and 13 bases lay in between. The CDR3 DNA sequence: TGTGCCAGCAACGAAAGAGCGGACTCCTACGAGCAGTACGTC. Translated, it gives CASNERADSYEQYV.

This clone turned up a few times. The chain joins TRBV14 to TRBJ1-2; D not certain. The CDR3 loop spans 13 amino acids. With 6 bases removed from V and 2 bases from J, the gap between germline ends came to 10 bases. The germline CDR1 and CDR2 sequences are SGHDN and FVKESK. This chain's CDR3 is CASSQHENYGYTF. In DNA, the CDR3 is TGTGCCAGCAGTCAACACGAGAACTATGGCTACACCTTC.

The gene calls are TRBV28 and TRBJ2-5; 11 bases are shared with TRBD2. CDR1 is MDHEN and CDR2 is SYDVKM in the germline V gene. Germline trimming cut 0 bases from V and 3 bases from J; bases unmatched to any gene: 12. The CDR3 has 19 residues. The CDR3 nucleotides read TGTGCCAGCAGTTTATGCTCCCCTTGCGGTAGCGGGGGGGAAGAGACCCAGTACTTC. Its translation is CASSLCSPCGSGGEETQYF.

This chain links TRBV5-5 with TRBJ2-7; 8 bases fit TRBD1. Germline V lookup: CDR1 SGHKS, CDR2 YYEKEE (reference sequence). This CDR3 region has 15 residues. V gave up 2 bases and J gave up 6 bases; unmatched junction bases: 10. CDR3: CASSFTSSGGVEQYF. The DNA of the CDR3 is TGTGCCAGCAGCTTTACGTCATCAGGGGGCGTCGAGCAGTACTTC.

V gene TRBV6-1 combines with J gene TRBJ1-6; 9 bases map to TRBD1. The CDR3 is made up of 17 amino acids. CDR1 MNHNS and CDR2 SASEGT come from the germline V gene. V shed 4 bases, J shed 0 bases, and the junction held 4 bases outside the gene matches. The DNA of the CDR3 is TGTGCCAGCAGTGCCGGACAGGGGAGCTCCTATAATTCACCCCTCCACTTT. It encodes CASSAGQGSSYNSPLHF.

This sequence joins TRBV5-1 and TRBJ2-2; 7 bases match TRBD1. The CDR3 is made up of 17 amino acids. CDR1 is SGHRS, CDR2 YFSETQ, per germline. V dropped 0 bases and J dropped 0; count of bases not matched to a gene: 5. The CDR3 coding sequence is TGCGCCAGCAGCTTGGGACAGGGTGGTCCGAACACCGGGGAGCTGTTTTTT. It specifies CASSLGQGGPNTGELFF.

The chain's CDR3 is CASSSSPGSLSIQYF. In nucleotides, the CDR3 is TGTGCCAGCAGCTCATCCCCGGGGAGTTTAAGCATTCAGTACTTC. The V gene is TRBV7-2, the J gene TRBJ2-4; weak D call: TRBD2 (5 bases). Germline values: CDR1 SGHTA, CDR2 FQGNSA. V dropped 4 bases and J dropped 9 bases, with 19 bases sitting between them. This CDR3 spans 15 amino acids. Full variable domain (outside the CDR3, taken from reference TRBV7-2 and TRBJ2-4): GAGVSQSPSNKVTEKGKDVELRCDPISGHTALYWYRQSLGQGLEFLIYFQGNSAPDKSGLPSDRFSAERTGGSVSTLTIQRTQQEDSAVYLCASSSSPGSLSIQYFGAGTRLSVL.

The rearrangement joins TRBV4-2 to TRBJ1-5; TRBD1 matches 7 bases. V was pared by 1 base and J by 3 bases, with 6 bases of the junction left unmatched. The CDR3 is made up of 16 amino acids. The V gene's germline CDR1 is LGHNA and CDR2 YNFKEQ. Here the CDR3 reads CASSQVTGETNQPQHF. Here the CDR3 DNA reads TGTGCCAGCAGCCAAGTAACAGGGGAAACCAATCAGCCCCAGCATTTT.